The text below deals with one T cell receptor (beta chain). Its antigen is currently unknown. Deletions cut 6 bases from V and 10 bases from J, with 16 bases between. Germline CDR1 and CDR2: MNHEY and SVGAGI. This CDR3 is built from 13 residues. Expansion of antigen-specific CD4+ T cells with viral peptide pools was carried out by the ViraFEST assay before sequencing. Isolation of CD4+ T cells took place after about 10 days of culture. Previously uninfected by SARS-CoV-2, the vaccine recipients also showed negative nucleocapsid antibodies. Roughly 1.9 million PBMC per well received approximately 10 IU/ml IL-2 and approximately 11 ug/ml peptides in culture. IL-2 medium supplanted half the medium on days 3 and 7. Repertoires were generated with immunoSEQ multiplex PCR, while TCRdb's copy carries only in-frame clones and drops some. The sample carries tens of thousands of clones, more than 60% recorded once.

This record belongs to a study of vaccination effects on CD4 cells after COVID-19. At the level of the study: Each person got two doses of an mRNA SARS-CoV-2 vaccine, BNT162b2 or mRNA-1273.

The study's findings and limits: Substantial clonal contraction characterized both infection- and vaccine-induced clones late after vaccination.

The sequenced sample was CD4+ T cells from PBMCs cultured with HCoV-OC43 spike peptides, obtained before COVID-19 vaccination. Subset reported: HCoV-OC43 spike overlapping peptide pool stimulation. The gene calls are TRBV6-5 and TRBJ2-1, with D possibly being TRBD1 (6 bases). This clonotype was obtained from a human donor who received a COVID-19 vaccine. The DNA for the CDR3 is TGTGCCAGCAGCTCGTTTGGGACAATGGAGCAGTTCTTC. It translates to CASSSFGTMEQFF.